This TCR beta chain originates from a study of blood T cell repertoires in COVID-19. Across the whole study: Either two negative PCRs, clearance, or symptom resolution qualified Cohort 3 donors as recovered.

The length of the CDR3 is 15 residues. J was trimmed by 0 bases and V by 7 bases; bases with no gene match: 7. The V gene's germline CDR1 is SGHRS and CDR2 YFSETQ. In the study's own analysis: Researchers report that nucleated cell counts were estimated from reference gene primer amplification. Measured with immunoSEQ multiplex PCR; TCRdb has only the in-frame clones, and not every one. V, J and clone size are those of that table, while D and trimming were read from the DNA. The sample lists hundreds of thousands of clones, 70% to 90% occurring once. Assignment of participants to cohorts was predicated upon participant-reported clinical history.

Sequencing was carried out using PBMCs or T cells enriched from blood (not recorded which). The chain employs TRBV5-1 and TRBJ2-5, with 9 bases lining up with TRBD1. The receptor was isolated from a woman aged 55-69 years in a cohort exposed to, infected with or recovered from COVID-19 (not recorded which). The CDR3 loop reads CASRRGTGNQETQYF. CDR3 bases: TGCGCCAGCCGCAGGGGGACAGGGAACCAAGAGACCCAGTACTTC.